This TCR beta chain was profiled in a study of PD-L1 blockade in urothelial cancer. Turning to the study itself: Prior regimens of chemotherapy numbered 0 to 3 per patient.

The CDR3 sequence is 17 residues long. Germline lookup yields CDR1 SNHLY and CDR2 FYNNEI. V lost 6 bases, J lost 1 base, and 12 bases stayed unmatched. The assay was immunoSEQ multiplex PCR, and TCRdb's table has in-frame clones only and misses some. Among about 87,000 clones listed, 84% were seen once. A remark on this clone: Antigen: not known.

Study results and caveats: Where pretreatment blood TCR clonality fell below the median, better survival was predicted.

Time point indicated: pretreatment peripheral blood. Sample: PBMCs, taken around atezolizumab (anti-PD-L1) treatment. The sequence was obtained from a man aged 60 to 75 with urothelial cancer. The chain uses TRBV2 and TRBJ1-5, with 7 positions matching TRBD1. CDR3 protein: CASRFIQGGASNQPQHF. In DNA form, the CDR3 reads TGTGCCAGCAGGTTTATTCAGGGGGGCGCCAGCAATCAGCCCCAGCATTTT.